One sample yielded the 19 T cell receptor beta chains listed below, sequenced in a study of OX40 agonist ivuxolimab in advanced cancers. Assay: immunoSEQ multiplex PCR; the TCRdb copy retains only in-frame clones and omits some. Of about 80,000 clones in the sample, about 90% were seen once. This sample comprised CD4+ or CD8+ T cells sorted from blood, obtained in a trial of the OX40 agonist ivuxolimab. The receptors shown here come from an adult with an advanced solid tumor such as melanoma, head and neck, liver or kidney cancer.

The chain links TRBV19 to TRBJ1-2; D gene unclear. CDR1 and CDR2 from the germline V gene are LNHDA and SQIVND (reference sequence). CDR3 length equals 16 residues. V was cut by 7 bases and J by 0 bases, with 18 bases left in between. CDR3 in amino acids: CASTPARQAANYGYTF. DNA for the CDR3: TGTGCCAGTACCCCAGCACGCCAGGCGGCTAACTATGGCTACACCTTC.

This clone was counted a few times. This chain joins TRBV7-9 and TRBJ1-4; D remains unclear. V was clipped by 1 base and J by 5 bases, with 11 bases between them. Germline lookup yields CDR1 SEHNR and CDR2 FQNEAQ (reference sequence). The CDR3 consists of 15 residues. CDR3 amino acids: CASSLGGWGNEKLFF. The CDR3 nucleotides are TGTGCCAGCAGCTTAGGAGGGTGGGGAAATGAAAAACTGTTTTTT. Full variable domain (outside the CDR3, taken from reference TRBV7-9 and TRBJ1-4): DTGVSQNPRHKITKRGQNVTFRCDPISEHNRLYWYRQTLGQGPEFLTYFQNEAQLEKSRLLSDRFSAERPKGSFSTLEIQRTEQGDSAMYLCASSLGGWGNEKLFFGSGTQLSVL.

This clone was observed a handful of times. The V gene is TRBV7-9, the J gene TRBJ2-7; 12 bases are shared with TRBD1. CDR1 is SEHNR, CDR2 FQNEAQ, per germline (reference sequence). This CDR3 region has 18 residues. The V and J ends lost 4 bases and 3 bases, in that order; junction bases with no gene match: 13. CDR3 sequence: CASSSLWGQGALGYEQYF. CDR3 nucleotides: TGTGCCAGCAGCTCCTTATGGGGACAGGGGGCGCTGGGCTACGAGCAGTACTTC.

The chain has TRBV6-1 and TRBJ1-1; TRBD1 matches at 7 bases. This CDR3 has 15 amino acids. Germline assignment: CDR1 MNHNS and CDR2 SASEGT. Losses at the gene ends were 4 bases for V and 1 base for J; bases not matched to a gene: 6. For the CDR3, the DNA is TGTGCCAGCAGTGGGGGGGACAGCCAGAACACTGAAGCTTTCTTT. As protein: CASSGGDSQNTEAFF.

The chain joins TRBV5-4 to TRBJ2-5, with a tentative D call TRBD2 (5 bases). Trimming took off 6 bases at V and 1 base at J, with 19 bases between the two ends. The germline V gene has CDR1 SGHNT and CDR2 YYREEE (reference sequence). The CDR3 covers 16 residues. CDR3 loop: CASTSGIGNIQETQYF. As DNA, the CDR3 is TGTGCCAGCACCTCCGGGATCGGAAATATCCAAGAGACCCAGTACTTC.

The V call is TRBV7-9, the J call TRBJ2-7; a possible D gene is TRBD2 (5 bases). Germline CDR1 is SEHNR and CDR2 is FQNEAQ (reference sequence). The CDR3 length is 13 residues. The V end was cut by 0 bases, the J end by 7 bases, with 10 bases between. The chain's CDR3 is CASSLASRGEQYF. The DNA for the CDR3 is TGTGCCAGCAGCTTAGCGTCACGAGGGGAGCAGTACTTC.

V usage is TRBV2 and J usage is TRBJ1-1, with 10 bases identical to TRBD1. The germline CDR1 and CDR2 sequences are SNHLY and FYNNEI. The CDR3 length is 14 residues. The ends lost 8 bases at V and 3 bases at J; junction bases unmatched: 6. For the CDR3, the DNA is TGTGCCAGCCGGGGACAGGGGTGGGACACTGAAGCTTTCTTT. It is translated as CASRGQGWDTEAFF. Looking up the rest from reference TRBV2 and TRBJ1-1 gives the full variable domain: EPEVTQTPSHQVTQMGQEVILRCVPISNHLYFYWYRQILGQKVEFLVSFYNNEISEKSEIFDDQFSVERPDGSNFTLKIRSTKLEDSAMYFCASRGQGWDTEAFFGQGTRLTVV.

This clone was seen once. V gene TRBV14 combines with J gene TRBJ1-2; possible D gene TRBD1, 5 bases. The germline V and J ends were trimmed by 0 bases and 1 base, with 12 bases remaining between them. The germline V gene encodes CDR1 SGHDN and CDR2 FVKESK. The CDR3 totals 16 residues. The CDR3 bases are TGTGCCAGCAGCCAAGATAAGTCAGGGAGTAACTATGGCTACACCTTC. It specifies CASSQDKSGSNYGYTF. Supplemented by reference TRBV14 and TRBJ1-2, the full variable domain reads EAGVTQFPSHSVIEKGQTVTLRCDPISGHDNLYWYRRVMGKEIKFLLHFVKESKQDESGMPNNRFLAERTGGTYSTLKVQPAELEDSGVYFCASSQDKSGSNYGYTFGSGTRLTVV.

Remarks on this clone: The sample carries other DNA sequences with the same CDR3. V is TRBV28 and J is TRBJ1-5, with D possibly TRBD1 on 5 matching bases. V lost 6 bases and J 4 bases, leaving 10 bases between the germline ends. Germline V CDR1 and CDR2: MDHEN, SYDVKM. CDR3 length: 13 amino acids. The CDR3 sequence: CASSRDRNQPQHF. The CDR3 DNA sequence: TGTGCCAGCAGCCGAGACAGAAATCAGCCCCAGCATTTT.

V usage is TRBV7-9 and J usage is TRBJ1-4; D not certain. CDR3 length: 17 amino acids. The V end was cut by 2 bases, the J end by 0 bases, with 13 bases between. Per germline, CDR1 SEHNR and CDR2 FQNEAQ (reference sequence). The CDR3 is CASSLSANLATNEKLFF. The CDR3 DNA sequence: TGTGCCAGCAGCTTATCGGCTAATCTCGCAACTAATGAAAAACTGTTTTTT.

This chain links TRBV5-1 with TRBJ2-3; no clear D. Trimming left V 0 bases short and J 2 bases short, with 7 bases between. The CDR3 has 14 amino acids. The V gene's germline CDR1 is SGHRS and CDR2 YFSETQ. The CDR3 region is CASSLEATTDTQYF. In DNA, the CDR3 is TGCGCCAGCAGCTTGGAGGCAACCACAGATACGCAGTATTTT.

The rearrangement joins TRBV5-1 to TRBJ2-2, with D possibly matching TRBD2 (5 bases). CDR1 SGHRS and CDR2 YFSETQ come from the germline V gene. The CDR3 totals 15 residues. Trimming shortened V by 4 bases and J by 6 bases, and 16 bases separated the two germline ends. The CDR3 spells CASSPRAWGAGELFF. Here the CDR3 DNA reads TGCGCCAGCAGCCCGAGAGCATGGGGAGCCGGGGAGCTGTTTTTT.

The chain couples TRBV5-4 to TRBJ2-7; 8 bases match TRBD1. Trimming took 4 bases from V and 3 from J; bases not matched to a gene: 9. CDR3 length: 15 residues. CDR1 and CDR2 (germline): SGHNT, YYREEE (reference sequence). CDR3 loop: CASSPGTGPFYEQYF. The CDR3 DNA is TGTGCCAGCAGCCCAGGGACAGGACCTTTCTACGAGCAGTACTTC.

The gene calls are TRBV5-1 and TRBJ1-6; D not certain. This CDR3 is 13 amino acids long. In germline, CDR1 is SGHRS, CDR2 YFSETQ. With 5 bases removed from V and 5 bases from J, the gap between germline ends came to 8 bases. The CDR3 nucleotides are TGCGCCAGCAGGCGGGTTAATAATTCACCCCTCCACTTT. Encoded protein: CASRRVNNSPLHF.

This CDR3 is CASSEAAGELFF. CDR3 nucleotides: TGTGCCAGCAGTGAAGCTGCCGGGGAGCTGTTTTTT. This chain joins TRBV2 and TRBJ2-2, with D uncertain. Looked up from germline, CDR1 is SNHLY and CDR2 is FYNNEI. V was shortened by 0 bases and J by 6 bases, with 2 bases between the two germline ends. This CDR3 has 12 residues.

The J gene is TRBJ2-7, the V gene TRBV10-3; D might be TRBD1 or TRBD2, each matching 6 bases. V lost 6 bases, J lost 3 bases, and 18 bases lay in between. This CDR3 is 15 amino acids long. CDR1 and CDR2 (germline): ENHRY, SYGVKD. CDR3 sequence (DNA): TGTGCCATCAGAGACTCGTCCGGGGGCGGCTACGAGCAGTACTTC. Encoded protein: CAIRDSSGGGYEQYF.

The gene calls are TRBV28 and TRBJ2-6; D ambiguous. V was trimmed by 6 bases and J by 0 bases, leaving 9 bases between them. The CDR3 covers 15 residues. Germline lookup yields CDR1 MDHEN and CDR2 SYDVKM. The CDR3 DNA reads TGTGCCAGCAGCACCCCGGGCTCTGGGGCCAACGTCCTGACTTTC. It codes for CASSTPGSGANVLTF.

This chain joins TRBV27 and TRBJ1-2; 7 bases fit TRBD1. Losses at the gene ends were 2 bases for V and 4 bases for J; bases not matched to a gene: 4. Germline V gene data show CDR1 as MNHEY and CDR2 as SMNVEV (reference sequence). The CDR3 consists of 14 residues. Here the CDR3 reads CASSLQYRGYGYTF. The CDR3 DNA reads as TGTGCCAGCAGTTTACAGTACAGGGGCTATGGCTACACCTTC.

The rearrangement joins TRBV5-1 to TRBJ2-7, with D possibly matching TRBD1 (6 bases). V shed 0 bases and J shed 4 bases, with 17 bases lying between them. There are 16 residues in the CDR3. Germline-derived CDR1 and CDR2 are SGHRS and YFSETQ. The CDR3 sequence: CASSLGATGGIYEQYF. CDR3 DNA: TGCGCCAGCAGCTTGGGTGCGACAGGAGGTATTTACGAGCAGTACTTC.